This T cell receptor (beta chain) appears in the sequencing data of a study of early stage breast cancer tumors. Comment on this clone: Its antigen is still unknown.

Study findings and constraints: Commonly generated sequences made up most enriched TCRB sequences shared between patients. Comparing each tissue with blood distinguished tumor from normal in about 85% of the 16 patients.

Trimming stripped 1 base from V and 1 base from J, with 4 bases between. The CDR3 covers 13 residues. The germline gives CDR1 SGHAT, CDR2 FQNNGV. Profiled with immunoSEQ multiplex PCR; TCRdb holds only in-frame clones, not every one. In the table there are 44,000 or so clones, 83% of which are singletons. Sequencing used blood. The rearrangement joins TRBV11-2 to TRBJ2-5; D unclear. This clonotype was obtained from a person aged 45 to 59 with breast cancer. CDR3 sequence reads: CASSLGVQETQYF. CDR3 in DNA: TGTGCCAGCAGCTTAGGGGTCCAAGAGACCCAGTACTTC.